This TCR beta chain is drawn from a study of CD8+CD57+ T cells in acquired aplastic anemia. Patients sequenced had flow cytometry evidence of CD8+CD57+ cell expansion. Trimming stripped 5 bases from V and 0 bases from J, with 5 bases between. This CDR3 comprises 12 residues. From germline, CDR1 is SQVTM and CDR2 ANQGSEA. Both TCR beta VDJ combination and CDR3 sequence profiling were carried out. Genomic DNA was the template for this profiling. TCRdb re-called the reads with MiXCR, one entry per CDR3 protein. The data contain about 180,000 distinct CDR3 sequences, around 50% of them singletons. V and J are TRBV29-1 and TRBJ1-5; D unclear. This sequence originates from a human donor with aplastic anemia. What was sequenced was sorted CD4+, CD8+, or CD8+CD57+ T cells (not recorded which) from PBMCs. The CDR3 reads CSVKTSNQPQHF. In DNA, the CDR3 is TGCAGCGTTAAGACTAGCAATCAGCCCCAGCATTTT.